What follows are 30 T cell receptor beta chains derived from one specimen sequenced in a study of T cell repertoires in cytomegalovirus infection. MiXCR, run by TCRdb on the reads, gives a single entry per CDR3 protein. The table has 350,000 to 500,000 distinct CDR3 sequences, under 40% seen once. The specimen was PBMCs. The receptors here all came from a human donor in good health (CMV status not recorded). Some clones in this sample may be carry-over from other donors' samples.

There are many counts of this clonotype. J is TRBJ1-1 and V is TRBV6-1; maybe TRBD1 (5 bases). Trimming cost V 6 bases and J 4 bases, with 39 bases left between them. The germline V gene encodes CDR1 MNHNS and CDR2 SASEGT. CDR3 size: 22 residues. CDR3 sequence reads: CASRHDGETPRQTRPRGTEAFF. The CDR3 DNA follows: TGTGCCAGCAGGCACGATGGAGAAACGCCCAGACAGACCAGGCCCCGGGGCACTGAAGCTTTCTTT.

The table lists this clonotype with many counts. This chain connects TRBV7-6 to TRBJ1-2; no definite D call. V was clipped by 5 bases and J by 2 bases, with 9 bases between them. Germline CDR1 is SGHVS and CDR2 is FNYEAQ. CDR3 length: 13 amino acids. The CDR3 coding sequence is TGTGCCAGCAGCCCGGACGGAAACTATGGCTACACCTTC. Translated: CASSPDGNYGYTF.

Only a few counts were recorded for this clonotype. J is TRBJ2-7 and V is TRBV7-9; maybe TRBD2 (6 bases). Trimming removed 0 bases at V and 1 base at J, with 13 bases between. CDR3 size: 16 residues. CDR1 and CDR2 from the germline V gene are SEHNR and FQNEAQ (reference sequence). Here the CDR3 DNA reads TGTGCCAGCAGCTTAGCGGCGGGGTTCCCTTCCTACGAGCAGTACTTC. It translates to CASSLAAGFPSYEQYF.

The chain employs TRBV2 and TRBJ2-7; 8 bases agree with TRBD1. The CDR3 is 15 residues long. CDR1 and CDR2 from the germline V gene are SNHLY and FYNNEI. J lost 6 bases, V lost 5 bases, and 12 bases had no gene match. The CDR3 nucleotides read TGTGCCAGCAGTTCAAATTCCGGGACAGGAGGCGAGCAGTACTTC. Translated, it gives CASSSNSGTGGEQYF.

This chain connects TRBV2 to TRBJ2-1, with TRBD2 identical over 10 bases. V shed 6 bases, J shed 8 bases, and the junction held 7 bases outside the gene matches. This CDR3 has 14 amino acids. The germline gives CDR1 SNHLY, CDR2 FYNNEI. The CDR3 region has the DNA TGTGCCAGCAGCGGCGAGCGGGGGGGGCATGAGCAGTTCTTC. This codes for CASSGERGGHEQFF.

The V call is TRBV6-1, the J call TRBJ1-5, with D hard to call. The CDR3 runs to 17 residues. The ends were cut back, 1 base at V and 2 bases at J, with 15 bases in the middle. Germline V lookup: CDR1 MNHNS, CDR2 SASEGT. The CDR3 region is CASSEVGWGRGNQPQHF. As DNA, the CDR3 is TGTGCCAGCAGTGAAGTTGGTTGGGGTAGGGGCAATCAGCCCCAGCATTTT.

There are a few counts of this clonotype. This rearrangement joins TRBV4-3 to TRBJ1-1, with 8 bases that match TRBD1. CDR1 and CDR2 (germline): LGHNA, YSLEER. CDR3 length equals 15 residues. Losses at the gene ends were 2 bases for V and 2 bases for J; bases not matched to a gene: 4. The CDR3 loop is CASSQSPGGNTEAFF. Written as DNA, the CDR3 is TGCGCCAGCAGCCAATCTCCAGGGGGCAACACTGAAGCTTTCTTT.

Note on this clonotype: One junction end does not reproduce the germline sequence, and a read error may be involved. The J gene is TRBJ1-2, the V gene TRBV6-1, with unresolved D. Looked up from germline, CDR1 is MNHNS and CDR2 is SASEGT. The CDR3 is 14 amino acids. The CDR3 sequence is CARSEATISYGYTF. The CDR3 bases are TGTGCCCGCAGTGAGGCGACAATTTCCTATGGCTACACCTTC.

This clonotype was detected only a few times. V gene TRBV7-9 combines with J gene TRBJ2-1; maybe TRBD1 (7 bases). Trimming left V 1 base short and J 5 bases short, with 12 bases between. This CDR3 has 15 amino acids. CDR1 is SEHNR and CDR2 is FQNEAQ in the germline V gene (reference sequence). CDR3 residues: CASSLGQGGHNEQFF. The CDR3 coding sequence is TGTGCCAGCAGCTTAGGGCAGGGGGGACACAATGAGCAGTTCTTC.

The rearrangement joins TRBV25-1 to TRBJ2-3, with a weak D call TRBD1 (6 bases). Trimming cost V 6 bases and J 2 bases, with 12 bases left between them. From germline, CDR1 is MGHDK and CDR2 SYGVNS. The CDR3 length is 14 residues. CDR3 DNA: TGTGCCAGCAGGACCGGGACACCCACAGATACGCAGTATTTT. It translates to CASRTGTPTDTQYF.

This clonotype was recorded a few times. V gene TRBV20-1 combines with J gene TRBJ1-2, with D perhaps matching TRBD1 (5 bases). Germline V CDR1 and CDR2: DFQATT, SNEGSKA (reference sequence). V was trimmed by 1 base and J by 1 base, leaving 10 bases between them. This CDR3 has 14 residues. The CDR3 is CSARALRDNYGYTF. The CDR3 DNA reads TGCAGTGCTAGAGCGCTCAGGGATAACTATGGCTACACCTTC.

CDR3 loop: CASSEASYEQYF. CDR3 DNA: TGTGCCAGCAGTGAAGCCTCCTACGAGCAGTACTTC. This chain connects TRBV2 to TRBJ2-7; D not resolved. This CDR3 is 12 amino acids long. Germline V gives CDR1 SNHLY, CDR2 FYNNEI. The ends were cut back, 0 bases at V and 0 bases at J, with 0 bases in the middle.

With respect to this clonotype: One base away lies a much larger clone, so this may be a sequencing read error. The rearrangement joins TRBV11-2 to TRBJ1-1; D not certain. The CDR3 runs to 11 residues. CDR1 is SGHAT and CDR2 is FQNNGV in the germline V gene. The CDR3 sequence is CARSSGPEAFF. CDR3 DNA: TGTGCCCGCAGCTCAGGACCCGAAGCTTTCTTT.

As concerns this clonotype: This may be a read error: a much more frequent sequence differs by one nucleotide. The rearrangement uses TRBV11-1 and TRBJ2-7; D gene unclear. Germline V gene data show CDR1 as SGHAT and CDR2 as FQDESV (reference sequence). The CDR3 length is 13 residues. In nucleotides, the CDR3 is TGTGCCAGCAGCTTAGACAACTCCTACGAGCAGTCCTTC. Amino acids: CASSLDNSYEQSF.

The CDR3 here is CASSFRLAGGGPTEAFF. DNA of the CDR3: TGTGCCAGCAGCTTTCGATTGGCTGGAGGGGGGCCCACTGAAGCTTTCTTT. This chain uses TRBV11-2 with TRBJ1-1; a weak D match, TRBD1 (6 bases). The CDR3 is 17 residues long. Per the germline V gene, CDR1 is SGHAT and CDR2 is FQNNGV. Deletions cut 3 bases from V and 4 bases from J, with 21 bases between.

Points on this clonotype: The junction departs from germline at one end; a sequencing error may be responsible. The J gene is TRBJ2-7, the V gene TRBV7-2, with TRBD2 matching 12 bases. This CDR3 spans 14 amino acids. The germline V gene has CDR1 SGHTA and CDR2 FQGNSA. The CDR3 is CASRLGLAGGERYF. DNA for the CDR3: TGTGCCAGCAGATTGGGACTAGCGGGCGGCGAGCGGTACTTC.

This clonotype was picked up a small number of times. The chain links TRBV20-1 to TRBJ2-7; 7 positions match TRBD1. CDR1 and CDR2 (germline): DFQATT, SNEGSKA (reference sequence). V lost 4 bases to trimming and J lost 0 bases; unmatched junction nucleotides: 9. This CDR3 is built from 15 residues. The CDR3 DNA reads as TGCAGTGCTAAAAACAGGGGCGTACTCTCCTACGAGCAGTACTTC. It codes for CSAKNRGVLSYEQYF.

This clonotype was seen a few times. It is likely a read error, because the conserved phenylalanine at the end of the CDR3 is missing. V usage is TRBV7-3 and J usage is TRBJ2-1, with D tentatively TRBD1 (6 bases). Deletions cut 2 bases from V and 2 bases from J, with 13 bases between. The CDR3 is 16 residues long. Germline CDR1 and CDR2: SGHTA and FQGTGA. This chain's CDR3 is CASSLWMGTTYNEQFS. The CDR3, as DNA: TGTGCCAGCAGCTTATGGATGGGGACAACCTACAATGAGCAGTTCTCC.

This sequence joins TRBV9 and TRBJ1-2; the match to TRBD1 covers 7 bases. V lost 0 bases and J lost 4; bases outside the gene matches: 0. This CDR3 region has 13 residues. CDR1 is SGDLS and CDR2 is YYNGEE in the germline V gene. CDR3 protein: CASSVAGGYGYTF. The CDR3, as DNA: TGTGCCAGCAGCGTAGCAGGGGGCTATGGCTACACCTTC. Full variable domain (missing parts from reference TRBV9 and TRBJ1-2): DSGVTQTPKHLITATGQRVTLRCSPRSGDLSVYWYQQSLDQGLQFLIQYYNGEERAKGNILERFSAQQFPDLHSELNLSSLELGDSALYFCASSVAGGYGYTFGSGTRLTVV.

This clonotype was seen a single time. The chain has TRBV14 and TRBJ1-1; weak D call: TRBD1 (5 bases). This CDR3 spans 15 amino acids. Germline lookup yields CDR1 SGHDN and CDR2 FVKESK. V lost 0 bases to trimming and J lost 5 bases, with 13 bases between them. The CDR3 protein is CASSQDRIRGTEAFF. CDR3 bases: TGTGCCAGCAGCCAAGATAGGATAAGGGGTACTGAAGCTTTCTTT. Together with reference TRBV14 and TRBJ1-1, the CDR3 gives the full variable domain: EAGVTQFPSHSVIEKGQTVTLRCDPISGHDNLYWYRRVMGKEIKFLLHFVKESKQDESGMPNNRFLAERTGGTYSTLKVQPAELEDSGVYFCASSQDRIRGTEAFFGQGTRLTVV.

This clonotype was counted many times. J is TRBJ2-5 and V is TRBV6-2 or TRBV6-3; weak D call: TRBD2 (5 bases). CDR1 and CDR2 (germline): MNHEY, SVGEGT. The CDR3 loop spans 12 amino acids. V was pared by 7 bases and J by 2 bases, with 8 bases between. This CDR3 is CASTGSQETQYF. Written as DNA, the CDR3 is TGTGCCAGCACGGGATCTCAAGAGACCCAGTACTTC.

In its sample, this clonotype was seen a few times. The CDR3 sequence is CASRQTTKIANYGYTF. DNA for the CDR3: TGTGCCAGCAGGCAGACTACAAAAATAGCTAACTATGGCTACACCTTC. V and J are TRBV28 and TRBJ1-2; no firm D call. With 6 bases removed from V and 0 bases from J, the gap between germline ends came to 17 bases. The length of the CDR3 is 16 residues. Germline V gene sequence: CDR1 MDHEN, CDR2 SYDVKM.

The rearrangement uses TRBV9 and TRBJ2-3; D not certain. V was pared by 2 bases and J by 0 bases, with 4 bases between. Germline CDR1 reads SGDLS; CDR2 reads YYNGEE. The CDR3 spans 13 residues. In nucleotides, the CDR3 is TGTGCCAGCAGCGTCTCCAGCACAGATACGCAGTATTTT. It is translated as CASSVSSTDTQYF.

V is TRBV7-3 and J is TRBJ1-6; D unclear. This CDR3 is 13 amino acids long. Trimming shortened V by 10 bases and J by 0 bases, and 7 bases separated the two germline ends. Germline V lookup: CDR1 SGHTA, CDR2 FQGTGA. CDR3 DNA: TGTGCCACCCTGAACTCCTATAATTCACCCCTCCACTTT. Translated: CATLNSYNSPLHF.

The chain uses TRBV27 and TRBJ2-5; possibly TRBD1 for D (5 bases). The CDR3 is made up of 14 amino acids. CDR1 is MNHEY and CDR2 is SMNVEV in the germline V gene (reference sequence). V dropped 3 bases and J dropped 4 bases, with 12 bases sitting between them. The CDR3 sequence is CASSFQGRRETQYF. As DNA, the CDR3 is TGTGCCAGCAGTTTCCAGGGTAGGAGAGAGACCCAGTACTTC.

The J gene is TRBJ1-1, the V gene TRBV19; D gene ambiguous. This CDR3 contains 14 residues. The germline V and J ends were trimmed by 3 bases and 5 bases, with 13 bases remaining between them. Germline-derived CDR1 and CDR2 are LNHDA and SQIVND (reference sequence). For the CDR3, the DNA is TGTGCCAGTAGTATCACGAGGGCGCGGACTGAAGCTTTCTTT. Protein sequence: CASSITRARTEAFF.

In this sample, this clonotype turned up a few times. The rearrangement joins TRBV6-1 to TRBJ1-5; D gene uncertain. Trimming took 0 bases from V and 3 from J, leaving 15 bases between them. Germline V lookup: CDR1 MNHNS, CDR2 SASEGT. The length of the CDR3 is 17 residues. CDR3 DNA: TGTGCCAGCAGTGAAGCGCATAATAGAAATCACAATCAGCCCCAGCATTTT. It is translated as CASSEAHNRNHNQPQHF.

This clonotype was observed a handful of times. The rearrangement uses TRBV6-5 and TRBJ2-1; 8 positions agree with TRBD1. Per germline, CDR1 MNHEY and CDR2 SVGAGI. The CDR3 is made up of 15 amino acids. Losses at the gene ends were 3 bases for V and 5 bases for J; bases not matched to a gene: 6. For the CDR3, the DNA is TGTGCCAGCAGTTATGAACAGGGGGTGGACAATGAGCAGTTCTTC. This encodes CASSYEQGVDNEQFF.

The table lists this clonotype with many counts. The chain uses TRBV7-8 and TRBJ1-2; perhaps TRBD1 as D (6 bases). Per germline, CDR1 SGHVS and CDR2 FQNEAQ. With 1 base removed from V and 2 bases from J, the gap between germline ends came to 14 bases. The CDR3 is made up of 16 amino acids. DNA of the CDR3: TGTGCCAGCAGCTTAGGGGCCCCGGGACACAACTATGGCTACACCTTC. Translating it yields CASSLGAPGHNYGYTF. Together with reference TRBV7-8 and TRBJ1-2, the CDR3 gives the full variable domain: GAGVSQSPRYKVAKRGQDVALRCDPISGHVSLFWYQQALGQGPEFLTYFQNEAQLDKSGLPSDRFFAERPEGSVSTLKIQRTQQEDSAVYLCASSLGAPGHNYGYTFGSGTRLTVV.

The chain has TRBV15 and TRBJ1-2; 9 bases align to TRBD1. Germline assignment: CDR1 LNHNV and CDR2 YYDKDF (reference sequence). Germline trimming cut 6 bases from V and 8 bases from J; bases unmatched to any gene: 10. The CDR3 covers 14 residues. In DNA, the CDR3 is TGTGCCACCAGAGAAACAGGGGGCGCGGAGGGCTACACCTTC. Amino acids: CATRETGGAEGYTF.